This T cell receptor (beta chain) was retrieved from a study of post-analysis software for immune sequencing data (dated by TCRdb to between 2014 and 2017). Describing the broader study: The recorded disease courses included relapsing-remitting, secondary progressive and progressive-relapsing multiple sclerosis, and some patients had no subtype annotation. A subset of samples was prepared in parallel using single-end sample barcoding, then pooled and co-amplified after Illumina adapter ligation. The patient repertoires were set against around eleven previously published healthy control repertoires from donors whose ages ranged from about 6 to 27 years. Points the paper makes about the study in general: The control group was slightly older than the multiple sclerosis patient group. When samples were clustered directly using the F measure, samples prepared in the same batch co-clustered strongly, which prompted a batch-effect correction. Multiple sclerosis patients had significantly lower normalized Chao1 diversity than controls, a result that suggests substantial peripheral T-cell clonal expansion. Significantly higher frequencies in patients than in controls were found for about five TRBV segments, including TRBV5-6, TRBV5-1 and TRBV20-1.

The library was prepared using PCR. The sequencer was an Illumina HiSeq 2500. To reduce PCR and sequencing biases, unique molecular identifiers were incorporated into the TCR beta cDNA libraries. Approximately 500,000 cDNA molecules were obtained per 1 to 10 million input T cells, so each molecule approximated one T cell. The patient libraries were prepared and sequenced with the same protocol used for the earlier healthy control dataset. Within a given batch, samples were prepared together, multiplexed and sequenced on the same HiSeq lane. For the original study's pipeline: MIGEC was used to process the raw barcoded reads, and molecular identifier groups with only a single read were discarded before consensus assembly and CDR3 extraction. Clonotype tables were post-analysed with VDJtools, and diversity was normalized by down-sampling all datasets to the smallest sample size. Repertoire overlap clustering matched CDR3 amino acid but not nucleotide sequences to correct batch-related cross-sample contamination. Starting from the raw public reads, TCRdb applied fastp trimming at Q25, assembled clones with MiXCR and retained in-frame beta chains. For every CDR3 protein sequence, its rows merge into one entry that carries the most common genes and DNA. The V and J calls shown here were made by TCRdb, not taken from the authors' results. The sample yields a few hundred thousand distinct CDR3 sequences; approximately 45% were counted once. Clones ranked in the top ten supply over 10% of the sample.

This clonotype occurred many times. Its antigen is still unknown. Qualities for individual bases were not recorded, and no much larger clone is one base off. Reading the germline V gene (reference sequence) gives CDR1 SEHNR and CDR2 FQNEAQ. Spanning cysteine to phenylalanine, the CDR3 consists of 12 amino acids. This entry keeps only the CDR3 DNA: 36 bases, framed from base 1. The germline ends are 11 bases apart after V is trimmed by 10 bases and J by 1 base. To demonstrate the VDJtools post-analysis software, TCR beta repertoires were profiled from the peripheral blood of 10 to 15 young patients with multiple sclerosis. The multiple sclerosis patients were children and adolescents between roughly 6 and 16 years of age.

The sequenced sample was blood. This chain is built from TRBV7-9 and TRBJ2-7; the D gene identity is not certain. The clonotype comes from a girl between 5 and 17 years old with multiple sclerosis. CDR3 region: CATNGGSYEQYF. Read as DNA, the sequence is TGTGCCACCAATGGCGGTTCCTACGAGCAGTACTTC.